This TCR beta chain emerged from a study of T-cell memory formation after mild COVID-19. Study at large: Across donors, TCR clusters were largely donor specific. General study findings and limits: Researchers report contracting CD4+ clones mostly in CM and EM, with CD8+ clones in EMRA. Day 15 to 85 contractors were CD4/CD8 balanced; later expanders leaned CD4+.

In regard to this clonotype: Its antigen remains unidentified.

Libraries for TCRalpha and TCRbeta carried sample barcodes and unique molecular identifiers via 5'RACE. MiXCR, run by TCRdb on the 5' RACE reads, gives a single entry per CDR3 protein. Of about half a million distinct CDR3 sequences detected, around a sixth appear once; the ten largest clones hold 10% to 15%. Germline assignment: CDR1 GTSNPN and CDR2 SVGIG (reference sequence). The CDR3 has 15 residues. Losses at the gene ends were 3 bases for V and 3 bases for J; bases not matched to a gene: 8. The TCR originated in an adult woman who had mild COVID-19 (a few samples of this study predate the infection). Cell type and time point are not known. Sequences were obtained from PBMCs or a T cell subset sorted from them (not recorded which). The rearrangement uses TRBV30 and TRBJ1-3, with 7 bases fitting TRBD1. CDR3 in amino acids: CAWSRPGQSGNTIYF. The CDR3 region has the DNA TGTGCCTGGAGCAGACCGGGACAGAGTGGAAACACCATATATTTT.